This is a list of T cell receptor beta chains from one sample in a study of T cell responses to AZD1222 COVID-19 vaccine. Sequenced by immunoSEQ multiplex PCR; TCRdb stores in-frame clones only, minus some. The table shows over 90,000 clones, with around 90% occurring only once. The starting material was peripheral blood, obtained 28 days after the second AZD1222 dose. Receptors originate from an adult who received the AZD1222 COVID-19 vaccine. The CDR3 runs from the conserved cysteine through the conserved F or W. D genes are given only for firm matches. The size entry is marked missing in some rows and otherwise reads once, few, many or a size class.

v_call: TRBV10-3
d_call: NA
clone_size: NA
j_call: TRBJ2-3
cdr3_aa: CATLGDSDTQYF
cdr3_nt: TGTGCCACCCTGGGGGACTCAGATACGCAGTATTTT

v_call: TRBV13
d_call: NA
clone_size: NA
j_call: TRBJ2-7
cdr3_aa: CASSFDKSYEQYF
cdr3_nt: TGTGCCAGCAGCTTCGACAAATCCTACGAGCAGTACTTC

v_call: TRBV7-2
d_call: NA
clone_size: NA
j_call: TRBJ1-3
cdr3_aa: CASSPRQALSGNTIYF
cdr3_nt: TGTGCCAGCAGCCCCAGACAGGCTCTCTCTGGAAACACCATATATTTT

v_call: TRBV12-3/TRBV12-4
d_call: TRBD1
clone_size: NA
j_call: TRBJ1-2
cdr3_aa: CASSSRTGEGYTF
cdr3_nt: TGTGCCAGCAGTTCCCGGACAGGGGAAGGCTACACCTTC

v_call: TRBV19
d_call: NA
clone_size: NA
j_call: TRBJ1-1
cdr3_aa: CASKFGARTEAFF
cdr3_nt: TGTGCCAGTAAATTTGGGGCACGGACTGAAGCTTTCTTT

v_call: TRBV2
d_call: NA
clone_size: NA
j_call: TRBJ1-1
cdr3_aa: CASSEGVRNTEAFF
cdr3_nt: TGTGCCAGCAGTGAAGGGGTAAGGAACACTGAAGCTTTCTTT

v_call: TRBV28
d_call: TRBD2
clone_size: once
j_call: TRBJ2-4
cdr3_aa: CASRPSGGGKNIQYF
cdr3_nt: TGTGCCAGCAGACCTAGTGGGGGGGGCAAAAACATTCAGTACTTC

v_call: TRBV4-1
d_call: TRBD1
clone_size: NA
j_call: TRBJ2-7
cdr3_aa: CASSQAGTGSYEQYF
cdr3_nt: TGCGCCAGCAGCCAAGCCGGGACAGGCTCCTACGAGCAGTACTTC

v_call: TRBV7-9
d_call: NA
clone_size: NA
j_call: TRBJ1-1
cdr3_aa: CASSLPGTEAFF
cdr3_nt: TGTGCCAGCAGCTTACCTGGGACTGAAGCTTTCTTT

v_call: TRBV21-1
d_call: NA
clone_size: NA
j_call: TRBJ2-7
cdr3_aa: CASRIVGDLLTYEQYF
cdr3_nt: TGTGCCAGCAGGATTGTGGGGGACTTACTCACCTACGAGCAGTACTTC

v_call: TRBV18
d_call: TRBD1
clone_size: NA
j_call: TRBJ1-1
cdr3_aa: CASSDGTGKKAFF
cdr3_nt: TGTGCCAGCTCCGACGGGACAGGAAAGAAAGCTTTCTTT

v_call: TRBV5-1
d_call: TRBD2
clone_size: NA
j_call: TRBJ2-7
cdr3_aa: CASSSTSGGTYFYEQYF
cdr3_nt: TGCGCCAGCAGCTCGACTAGCGGGGGGACATATTTCTACGAGCAGTACTTC

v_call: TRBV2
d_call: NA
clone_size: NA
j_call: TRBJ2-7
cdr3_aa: CASSEDGTYYEQYF
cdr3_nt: TGTGCCAGCAGTGAAGACGGGACCTACTACGAGCAGTACTTC

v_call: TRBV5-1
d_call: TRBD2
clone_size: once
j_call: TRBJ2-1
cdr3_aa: CASSPTSVQNNEQFF
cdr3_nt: TGCGCCAGCAGCCCGACTAGCGTGCAAAACAATGAGCAGTTCTTC

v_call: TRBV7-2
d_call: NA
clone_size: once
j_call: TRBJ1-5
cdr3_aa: CASSFSGSNQPQHF
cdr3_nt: TGTGCCAGCAGCTTCTCGGGTAGCAATCAGCCCCAGCATTTT

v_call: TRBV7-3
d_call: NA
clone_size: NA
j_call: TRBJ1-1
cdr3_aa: CASSLTGTGAEAFF
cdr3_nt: TGTGCCAGCAGCTTAACGGGCACAGGAGCTGAAGCTTTCTTT

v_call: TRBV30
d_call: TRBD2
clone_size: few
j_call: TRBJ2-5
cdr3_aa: CAWSARLAGLQETQYF
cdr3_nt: TGTGCCTGGAGTGCACGACTAGCGGGGCTCCAAGAGACCCAGTACTTC

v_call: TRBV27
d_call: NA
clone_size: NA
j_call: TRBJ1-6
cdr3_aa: CASSLFGRNSPLHF
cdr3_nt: TGTGCCAGCAGTTTATTTGGGAGAAATTCACCCCTCCACTTT

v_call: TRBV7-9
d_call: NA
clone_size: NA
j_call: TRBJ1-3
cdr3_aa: CASSQNRRSGNTIYF
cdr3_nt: TGTGCCAGCAGCCAGAACAGGCGCTCTGGAAACACCATATATTTT

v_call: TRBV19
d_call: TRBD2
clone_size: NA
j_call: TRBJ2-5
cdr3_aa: CASSNGGGAGTQYF
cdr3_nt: TGTGCCAGTAGTAATGGCGGGGGGGCCGGGACCCAGTACTTC

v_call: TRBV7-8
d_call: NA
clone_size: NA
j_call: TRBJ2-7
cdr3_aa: CASSLVQGSVYEQYF
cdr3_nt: TGTGCCAGCAGCTTAGTGCAGGGTTCGGTATACGAGCAGTACTTC

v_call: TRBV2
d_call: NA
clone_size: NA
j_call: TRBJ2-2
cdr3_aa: CASSLRGRGTGELFF
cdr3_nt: TGTGCCAGCAGCTTGCGGGGGCGGGGCACCGGGGAGCTGTTTTTT

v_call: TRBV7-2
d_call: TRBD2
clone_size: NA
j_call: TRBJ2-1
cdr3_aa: CASSLAGGAYNEQFF
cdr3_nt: TGTGCCAGCAGCTTGGCGGGGGGCGCCTACAATGAGCAGTTCTTC

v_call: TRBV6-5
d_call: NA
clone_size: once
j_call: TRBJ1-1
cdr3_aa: CASTKGRTRNTEAFF
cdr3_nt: TGTGCCAGCACCAAAGGAAGGACCCGGAACACTGAAGCTTTCTTT

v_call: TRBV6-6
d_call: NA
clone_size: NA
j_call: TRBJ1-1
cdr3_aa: CASSDRWLNTEAFF
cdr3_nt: TGTGCCAGCAGTGACAGGTGGTTGAACACTGAAGCTTTCTTT

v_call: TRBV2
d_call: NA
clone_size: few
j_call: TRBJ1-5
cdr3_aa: CASSEGATRPQHF
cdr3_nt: TGTGCCAGCAGTGAGGGCGCCACGCGGCCCCAGCATTTT

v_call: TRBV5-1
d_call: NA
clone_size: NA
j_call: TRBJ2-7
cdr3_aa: CASSLLGAGDYEQYF
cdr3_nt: TGCGCCAGCAGCCTGCTAGGGGCAGGGGACTACGAGCAGTACTTC

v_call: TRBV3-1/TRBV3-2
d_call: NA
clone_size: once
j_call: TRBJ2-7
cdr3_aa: CASSHGGPSDEQYF
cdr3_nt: TGTGCCAGCAGCCATGGGGGGCCTTCCGACGAGCAGTACTTC

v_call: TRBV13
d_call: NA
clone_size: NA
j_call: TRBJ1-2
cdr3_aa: CASSFELPIPYGYTF
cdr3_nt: TGTGCCAGCAGCTTTGAGCTGCCGATACCCTATGGCTACACCTTC

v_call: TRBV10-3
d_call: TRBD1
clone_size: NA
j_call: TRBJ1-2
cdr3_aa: CAISPGQYGYTF
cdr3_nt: TGTGCCATCAGCCCGGGACAGTATGGCTACACCTTC

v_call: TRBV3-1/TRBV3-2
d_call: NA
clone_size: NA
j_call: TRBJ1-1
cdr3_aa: CASSRDSSEPEAFF
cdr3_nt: TGTGCCAGCAGCCGGGACTCTTCGGAACCTGAAGCTTTCTTT

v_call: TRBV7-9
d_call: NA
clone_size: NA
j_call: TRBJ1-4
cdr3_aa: CASSSITGPGQDEKLFF
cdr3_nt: TGTGCCAGCAGCTCTATAACAGGACCCGGTCAGGATGAAAAACTGTTTTTT

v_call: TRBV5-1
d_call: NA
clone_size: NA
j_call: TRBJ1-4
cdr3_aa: CASSLDVVGEKLFF
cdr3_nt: TGCGCCAGCAGCTTGGACGTAGTTGGAGAAAAACTGTTTTTT

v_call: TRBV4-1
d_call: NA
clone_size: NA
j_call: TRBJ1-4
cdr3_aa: CASSPAFPATNEKLFF
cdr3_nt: TGCGCCAGCAGCCCCGCTTTCCCTGCAACTAATGAAAAACTGTTTTTT

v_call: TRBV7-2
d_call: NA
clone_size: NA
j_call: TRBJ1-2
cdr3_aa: CASSLEVGQTRGGYTF
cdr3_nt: TGTGCCAGCAGCTTAGAGGTTGGACAAACACGAGGCGGCTACACCTTC

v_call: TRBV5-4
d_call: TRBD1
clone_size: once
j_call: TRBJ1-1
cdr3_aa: CASRAGQGLNTEAFF
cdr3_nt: TGTGCCAGCAGGGCGGGACAGGGCCTGAACACTGAAGCTTTCTTT

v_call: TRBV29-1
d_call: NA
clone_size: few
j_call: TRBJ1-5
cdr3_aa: CSVGSGAGQPQHF
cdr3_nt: TGCAGCGTTGGATCAGGGGCGGGTCAGCCCCAGCATTTT

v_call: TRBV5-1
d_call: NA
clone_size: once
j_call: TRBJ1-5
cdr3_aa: CASSLDGFSNQPQHF
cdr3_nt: TGCGCCAGCAGCTTGGACGGATTTAGCAATCAGCCCCAGCATTTT

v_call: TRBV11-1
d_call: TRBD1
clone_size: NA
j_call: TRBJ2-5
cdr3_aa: CASRRQGVETQYF
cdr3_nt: TGTGCCAGCAGAAGACAGGGTGTGGAGACCCAGTACTTC

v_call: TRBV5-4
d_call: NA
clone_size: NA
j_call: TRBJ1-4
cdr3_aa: CASRTDSNEKLFF
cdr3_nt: TGTGCCAGCAGGACAGATTCTAATGAAAAACTGTTTTTT

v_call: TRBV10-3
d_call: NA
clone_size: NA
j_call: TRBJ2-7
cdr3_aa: CAISDSSEQYF
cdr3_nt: TGTGCCATCAGTGACTCTAGCGAGCAGTACTTC

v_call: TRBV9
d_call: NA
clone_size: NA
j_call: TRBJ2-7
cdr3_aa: CASSVPLSRGTRSYEQYF
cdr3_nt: TGTGCCAGCAGCGTTCCCTTGTCTCGTGGTACTCGCTCCTACGAGCAGTACTTC

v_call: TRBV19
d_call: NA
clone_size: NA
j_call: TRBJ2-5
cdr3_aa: CASSIGASPGETQYF
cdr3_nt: TGTGCCAGTAGTATAGGTGCTTCTCCGGGAGAGACCCAGTACTTC

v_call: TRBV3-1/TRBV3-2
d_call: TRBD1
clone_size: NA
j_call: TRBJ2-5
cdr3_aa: CASHQSGGHRETQYF
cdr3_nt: TGTGCCAGCCACCAATCAGGGGGCCACCGAGAGACCCAGTACTTC

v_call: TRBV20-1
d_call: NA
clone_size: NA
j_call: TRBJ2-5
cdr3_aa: CSATRGETQYF
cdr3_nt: TGCAGTGCTACGAGGGGAGAGACCCAGTACTTC

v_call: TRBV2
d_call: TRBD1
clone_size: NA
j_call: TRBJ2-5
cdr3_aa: CASRTGQSETQYF
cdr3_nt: TGTGCCAGCAGGACGGGACAGAGCGAGACCCAGTACTTC

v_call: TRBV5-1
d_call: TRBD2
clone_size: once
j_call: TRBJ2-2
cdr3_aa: CASTVLSGGNTGELFF
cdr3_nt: TGCGCCAGCACGGTTTTGAGCGGGGGGAACACCGGGGAGCTGTTTTTT

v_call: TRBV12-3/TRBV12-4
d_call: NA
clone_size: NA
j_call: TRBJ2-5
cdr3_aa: CASSLANQETQYF
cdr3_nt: TGTGCCAGCAGTTTAGCCAACCAAGAGACCCAGTACTTC

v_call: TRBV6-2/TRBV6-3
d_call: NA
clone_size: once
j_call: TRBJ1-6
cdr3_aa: CASSYLTDNSPLHF
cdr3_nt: TGTGCCAGCAGTTACCTTACGGACAATTCACCCCTCCACTTT

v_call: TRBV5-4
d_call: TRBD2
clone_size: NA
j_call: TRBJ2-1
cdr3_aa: CASSLGLAGSVYNEQFF
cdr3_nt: TGTGCCAGCAGCTTGGGGCTAGCGGGGAGCGTTTACAATGAGCAGTTCTTC

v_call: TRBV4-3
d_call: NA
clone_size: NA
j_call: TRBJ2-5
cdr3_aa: CASSQGKRETQYF
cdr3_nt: TGCGCCAGCAGCCAGGGAAAACGGGAGACCCAGTACTTC

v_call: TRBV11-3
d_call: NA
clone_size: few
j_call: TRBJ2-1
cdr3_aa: CASSLGPYNEQFF
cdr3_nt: TGTGCCAGCAGCTTAGGACCCTACAATGAGCAGTTCTTC